Listed below are T cell receptor beta chains from one sample, sequenced in a study of blood T cell repertoires in COVID-19. Produced via immunoSEQ multiplex PCR; TCRdb's table is partial and in-frame only. Of around 58,000 clones detected, about 90% appear once; the ten largest clones hold about 13%. Sequenced input: peripheral blood. The receptor source for this set is a man between 60 and 75 years old with active COVID-19. Each CDR3 is given with its conserved first and last residue. A D gene is named only where the DNA matches it firmly. A clone size is listed for some rows: how often the clone was seen (once, few, many), or a class if it is expanded.

TRBJ2-1 | - | TRBV5-6 | - | TGTGCCAGCAGCTTGGGTGGAGGACCGTCCAATGAGCAGTTCTTC | CASSLGGGPSNEQFF
TRBJ1-2 | - | TRBV28 | - | TGTGCCAGCAGTTCCGGGGTAGGTGGCTACACCTTC | CASSSGVGGYTF
TRBJ1-1 | - | TRBV11-1 | - | TGTGCCAGCAGCCCCCGGGGAAGTCTTATGAACACTGAAGCTTTCTTT | CASSPRGSLMNTEAFF
TRBJ1-3 | once | TRBV6-6 | - | TGTGCCAGCAGTCGAGGCCTGGCGACTTCTGGAAACACCATATATTTT | CASSRGLATSGNTIYF
TRBJ1-5 | - | TRBV19 | - | TGTGCCAGTAACGCTATGGATCAGCCCCAGCATTTT | CASNAMDQPQHF
TRBJ1-5 | - | TRBV24-1 | - | TGTGCCACCAGCCTCCGGGTGATTAATCAGCCCCAGCATTTT | CATSLRVINQPQHF
TRBJ2-2 | - | TRBV5-6 | - | TGTGCCAGCAGCTTGGAGGGGTTTGGGACCGGGGAGCTGTTTTTT | CASSLEGFGTGELFF
TRBJ2-1 | few | TRBV19 | TRBD2 | TGTGCCAGTAGTATGATGGGGACTAGCGCGTTGGGTTACAATGAGCAGTTCTTC | CASSMMGTSALGYNEQFF
TRBJ2-5 | - | TRBV24-1 | - | TGTGCCACCAGTGATTTAGCCCGAGGACTTCAAGAGACCCAGTACTTC | CATSDLARGLQETQYF
TRBJ1-4 | - | TRBV14 | TRBD1 | TGTGCCAGCAGCCAAGTGTTGGACAGGGCTAACGAAAAACTGTTTTTT | CASSQVLDRANEKLFF
TRBJ2-2 | once | TRBV13 | - | TGTGCCAGCAGCCCGCGACAGGGGGAGCTGTTTTTT | CASSPRQGELFF
TRBJ1-5 | large | TRBV19 | - | TGTGCCAGTAGTATTGAGGCTCGGTCCTATCAGCCCCAGCATTTT | CASSIEARSYQPQHF
TRBJ2-1 | - | TRBV7-8 | TRBD1 | TGTGCCAGCAACTTTAGGGGGCAGGGGGCTTACAATGAGCAGTTCTTC | CASNFRGQGAYNEQFF
TRBJ1-2 | once | TRBV29-1 | TRBD1 | TGCAGCGTTGATTCGGACAGGGCTCTGGTCGGCTATGGCTACACCTTC | CSVDSDRALVGYGYTF
TRBJ1-6 | - | TRBV24-1 | - | TGTGCCACCAGTGAAGGAGGGATCCTCCACTTT | CATSEGGILHF
TRBJ2-1 | - | TRBV28 | TRBD2 | TGTGCCAGCAGTCCAACCGGGACTACCAATGAGCAGTTCTTC | CASSPTGTTNEQFF
TRBJ2-2 | - | TRBV7-6 | TRBD2 | TGTGCCAGCAGCTTAGCTGCTAGCGGGAGGGCCGGGGAGCTGTTTTTT | CASSLAASGRAGELFF
TRBJ1-5 | - | TRBV12-3/TRBV12-4 | - | TGTGCCAGCAGCCCCCGACGGGGTCAGCCCCAGCATTTT | CASSPRRGQPQHF
TRBJ1-5 | - | TRBV19 | - | TGTGCCAGTAGTGCAGACATTAGCAATCAGCCCCAGCATTTT | CASSADISNQPQHF
TRBJ2-7 | - | TRBV28 | TRBD1 | TGTGCCAGCAGTGACCCGGGACAGGGATGGTACGAGCAGTACTTC | CASSDPGQGWYEQYF
TRBJ2-7 | - | TRBV29-1 | - | TGCAGCGTTGAAGAACCTCCGACTAGTAGTGAGCAGTACTTC | CSVEEPPTSSEQYF
TRBJ1-6 | once | TRBV7-3 | - | TGTGCCAGCAGCTTAAATCCCGGGGTCAATAATTCACCCCTCCACTTT | CASSLNPGVNNSPLHF
TRBJ2-7 | - | TRBV28 | - | TGTGCCAGCAGGTCCGGGACTTTCTCCTTC | CASRSGTFSF
TRBJ2-7 | - | TRBV16 | - | TGTGCCAGCAGCCAATGGGGCAGGGCCGCCTACGAGCAGTACTTC | CASSQWGRAAYEQYF
TRBJ1-1 | - | TRBV18 | TRBD1 | TGTGCCAGCTCACGGGACAGCGGAGAAGCTTTCTTT | CASSRDSGEAFF
TRBJ1-4 | - | TRBV3-1/TRBV3-2 | TRBD1 | TGTGCCAGCAGCCATCGTGGACAGGGTGGTGAAAAACTGTTTTTT | CASSHRGQGGEKLFF
TRBJ2-3 | - | TRBV10-3 | TRBD2 | TGTGCCATCAGTGATAGCGGGAGGGCGACTCGCACAGATACGCAGTATTTT | CAISDSGRATRTDTQYF
TRBJ1-2 | - | TRBV3-1/TRBV3-2 | TRBD1 | TGTGCCAGCAGCGATTCGGGACAGAGCTATGGCTACACCTTC | CASSDSGQSYGYTF
TRBJ1-4 | - | TRBV27 | TRBD1 | TGTGCCAGCAAGTCCTGGGGACAGGAAAATGAAAAACTGTTTTTT | CASKSWGQENEKLFF
TRBJ2-7 | - | TRBV12-3/TRBV12-4 | - | TGTGCCAGCAGTTTATTGAGTTACGAGCAGTACTTC | CASSLLSYEQYF
TRBJ2-3 | once | TRBV7-3 | - | TGTGCCAGCAGCTTAATGCTAGCCTCGGATACGCAGTATTTT | CASSLMLASDTQYF
TRBJ2-1 | once | TRBV6-5 | TRBD1 | TGTGCCAGCAGGGGACAGGGTTGGAATGAGCAGTTCTTC | CASRGQGWNEQFF
TRBJ2-1 | - | TRBV19 | TRBD1 | TGTGCCAGTAGTATCGGGGGACAGGCCTACAATGAGCAGTTCTTC | CASSIGGQAYNEQFF
TRBJ2-5 | - | TRBV14 | TRBD2 | TGTGCCAGCAGCCAAGATCGCTGGTCGGGCGGGAGGGCTGCTGAGACCCAGTACTTC | CASSQDRWSGGRAAETQYF
TRBJ2-2 | - | TRBV10-2 | - | TGCGCCACGCATAGCGGGAACACCGGGGAGCTGTTTTTT | CATHSGNTGELFF
TRBJ1-1 | - | TRBV4-1 | TRBD1 | TGCGCCAGCAGCCAAGGACAGGGGACAGAAGCTTTCTTT | CASSQGQGTEAFF
TRBJ2-7 | few | TRBV6-5 | - | TGTGCCAGCAGTTTTGGACAGTCCTACGAGCAGTACTTC | CASSFGQSYEQYF
TRBJ1-2 | - | TRBV28 | TRBD1 | TGTGCCAGCAGCAGCGCCCGGGACAGGGCATCCTATGGCTACACCTTC | CASSSARDRASYGYTF
TRBJ2-6 | - | TRBV4-1 | - | TGCGCCAGCAGCCAAGTCTTCCAGGGCTCTGGGGCCAACGTCCTGACTTTC | CASSQVFQGSGANVLTF
TRBJ2-1 | - | TRBV7-9 | - | TGTGCCAGCAGCCGATACCTATCGGACCAAGGGGATGAGCAGTTCTTC | CASSRYLSDQGDEQFF
TRBJ2-1 | - | TRBV6-4 | - | TGTGCCAGCAGTGACTCGATCTCCTACCGAGACAATGAGCAGTTCTTC | CASSDSISYRDNEQFF
TRBJ2-2 | once | TRBV28 | - | TGTGCCAGCAGTTTAGCCAGGGCAAACGGGGAGCTGTTTTTT | CASSLARANGELFF
TRBJ2-1 | - | TRBV3-1/TRBV3-2 | TRBD2 | TGTGCCAGCAGCCAACCAGAAAACGGGGGGAGTGAGCAGTTCTTC | CASSQPENGGSEQFF
TRBJ2-5 | - | TRBV4-2 | - | TGTGCCAGCAGCCCGTCGGGGGAGACCCAGTACTTC | CASSPSGETQYF
TRBJ2-1 | - | TRBV29-1 | TRBD2 | TGCAGCGTTGTCCGGGAGGGTCGCTTCTACAATGAGCAGTTCTTC | CSVVREGRFYNEQFF
TRBJ2-1 | - | TRBV5-6 | TRBD1 | TGTGCCAGCAGCTTTGGGGACAGGGCCTACAATGAGCAGTTCTTC | CASSFGDRAYNEQFF
TRBJ1-6 | - | TRBV7-9 | - | TGTGCCAGCAGCCTTAGGAGGTTCGGGGAATCACCCCTCCACTTT | CASSLRRFGESPLHF
TRBJ2-1 | - | TRBV7-2 | TRBD2 | TGTGCCAGCAGCTTTAGCGGGGGCTACAATGAGCAGTTCTTC | CASSFSGGYNEQFF
TRBJ1-5 | - | TRBV6-1 | - | TGTGCCAGCAGTGAAGCGAACGGGGGGAATCAGCCCCAGCATTTT | CASSEANGGNQPQHF
TRBJ2-2 | - | TRBV19 | TRBD1 | TGTGCCAGTAGCAGGACAGGAAACTCGGGGGAGCTGTTTTTT | CASSRTGNSGELFF